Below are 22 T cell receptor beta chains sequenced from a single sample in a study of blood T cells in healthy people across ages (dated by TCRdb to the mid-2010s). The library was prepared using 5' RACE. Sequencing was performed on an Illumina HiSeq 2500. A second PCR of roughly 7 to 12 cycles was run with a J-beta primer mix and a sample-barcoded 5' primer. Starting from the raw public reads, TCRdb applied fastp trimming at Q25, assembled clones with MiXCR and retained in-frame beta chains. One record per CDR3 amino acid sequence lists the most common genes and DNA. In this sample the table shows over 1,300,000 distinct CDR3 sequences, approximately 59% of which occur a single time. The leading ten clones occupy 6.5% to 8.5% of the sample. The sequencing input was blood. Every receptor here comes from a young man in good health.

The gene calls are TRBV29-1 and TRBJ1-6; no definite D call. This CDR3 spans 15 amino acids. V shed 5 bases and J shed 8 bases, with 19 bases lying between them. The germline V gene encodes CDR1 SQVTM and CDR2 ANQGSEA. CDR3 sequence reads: CSVKTQEGKDSPLHF. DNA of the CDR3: TGCAGCGTTAAAACGCAGGAGGGCAAGGATTCACCCCTCCACTTT.

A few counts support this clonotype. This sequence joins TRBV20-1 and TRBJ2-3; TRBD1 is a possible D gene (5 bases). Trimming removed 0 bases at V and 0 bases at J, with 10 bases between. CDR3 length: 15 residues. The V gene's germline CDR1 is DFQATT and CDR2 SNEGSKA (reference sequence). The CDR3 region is CSARDRAGSTDTQYF. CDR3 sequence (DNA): TGCAGTGCTAGAGATCGGGCAGGGAGCACAGATACGCAGTATTTT.

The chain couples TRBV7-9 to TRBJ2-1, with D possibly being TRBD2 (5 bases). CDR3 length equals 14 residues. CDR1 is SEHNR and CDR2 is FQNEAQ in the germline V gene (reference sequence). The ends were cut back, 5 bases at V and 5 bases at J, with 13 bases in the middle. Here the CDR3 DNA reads TGTGCCAGCAGCCAAACCGGACTTCACAATGAGCAGTTCTTC. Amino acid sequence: CASSQTGLHNEQFF.

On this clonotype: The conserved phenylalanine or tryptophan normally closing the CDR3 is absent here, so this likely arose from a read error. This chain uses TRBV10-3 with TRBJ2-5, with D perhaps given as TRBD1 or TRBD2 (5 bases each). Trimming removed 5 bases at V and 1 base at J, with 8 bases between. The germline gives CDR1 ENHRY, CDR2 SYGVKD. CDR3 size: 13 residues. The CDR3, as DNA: TGTGCCATCAGTCGGGACCGCCAAGAGACCCAGTACTTG. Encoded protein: CAISRDRQETQYL.

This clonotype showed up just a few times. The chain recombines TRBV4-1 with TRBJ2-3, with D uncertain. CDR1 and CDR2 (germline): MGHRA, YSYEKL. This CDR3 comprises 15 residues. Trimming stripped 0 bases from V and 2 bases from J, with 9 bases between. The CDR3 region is CASSQDRSPTDTQYF. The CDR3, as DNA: TGCGCCAGCAGCCAAGACAGGTCCCCCACAGATACGCAGTATTTT.

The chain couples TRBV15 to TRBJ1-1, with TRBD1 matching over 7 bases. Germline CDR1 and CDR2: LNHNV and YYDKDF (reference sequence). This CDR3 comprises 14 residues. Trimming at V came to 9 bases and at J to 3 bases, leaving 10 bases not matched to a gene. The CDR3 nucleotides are TGTGCCACTTATTCTAACAGGGGTTACACTGAAGCTTTCTTT. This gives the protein CATYSNRGYTEAFF.

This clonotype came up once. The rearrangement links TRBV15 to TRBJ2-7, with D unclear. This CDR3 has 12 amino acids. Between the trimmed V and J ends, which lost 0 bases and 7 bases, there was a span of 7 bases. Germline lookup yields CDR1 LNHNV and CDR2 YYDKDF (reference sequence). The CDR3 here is CATSRDWFEQYF. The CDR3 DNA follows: TGTGCCACCAGCAGAGATTGGTTTGAGCAGTACTTC.

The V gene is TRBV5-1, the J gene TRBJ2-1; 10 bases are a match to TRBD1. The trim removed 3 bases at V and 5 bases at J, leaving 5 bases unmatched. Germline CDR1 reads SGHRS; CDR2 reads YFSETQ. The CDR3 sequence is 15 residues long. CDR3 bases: TGCGCCAGCAGCTCGGGACAGGGGTTCCACAATGAGCAGTTCTTC. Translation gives CASSSGQGFHNEQFF. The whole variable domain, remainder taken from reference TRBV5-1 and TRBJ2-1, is KAGVTQTPRYLIKTRGQQVTLSCSPISGHRSVSWYQQTPGQGLQFLFEYFSETQRNKGNFPGRFSGRQFSNSRSEMNVSTLELGDSALYLCASSSGQGFHNEQFFGPGTRLTVL.

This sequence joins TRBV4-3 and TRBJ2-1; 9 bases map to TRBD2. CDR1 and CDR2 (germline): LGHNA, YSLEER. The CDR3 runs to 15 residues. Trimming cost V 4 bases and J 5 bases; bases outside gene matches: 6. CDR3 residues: CASSRIAGANNEQFF. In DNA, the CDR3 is TGCGCCAGCAGCCGTATAGCGGGGGCCAACAATGAGCAGTTCTTC.

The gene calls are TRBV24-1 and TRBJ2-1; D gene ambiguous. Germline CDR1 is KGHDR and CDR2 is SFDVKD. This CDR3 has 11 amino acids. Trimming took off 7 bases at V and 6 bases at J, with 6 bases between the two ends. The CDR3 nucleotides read TGTGCCACCAGCGACGGCAATGAGCAGTTCTTC. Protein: CATSDGNEQFF.

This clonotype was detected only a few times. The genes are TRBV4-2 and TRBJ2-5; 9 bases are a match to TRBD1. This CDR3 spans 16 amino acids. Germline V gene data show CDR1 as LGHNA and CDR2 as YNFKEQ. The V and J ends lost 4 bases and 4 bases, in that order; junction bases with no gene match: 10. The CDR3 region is CASSRNSGTGSETQYF. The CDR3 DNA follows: TGTGCCAGCAGCCGTAACTCCGGGACAGGGTCAGAGACCCAGTACTTC.

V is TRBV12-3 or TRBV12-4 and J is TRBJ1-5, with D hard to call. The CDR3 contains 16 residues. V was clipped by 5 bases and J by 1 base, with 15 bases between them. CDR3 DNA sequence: TGTGCCAGCAGTGCACCCTCGGGAGGGAGCAATCAGCCCCAGCATTTT. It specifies CASSAPSGGSNQPQHF.

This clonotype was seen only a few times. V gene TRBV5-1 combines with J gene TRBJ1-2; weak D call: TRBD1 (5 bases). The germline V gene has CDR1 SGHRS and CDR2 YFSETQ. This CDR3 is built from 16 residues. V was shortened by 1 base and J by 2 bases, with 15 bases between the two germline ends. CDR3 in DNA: TGCGCCAGCAGCTTGCAACGTCGGGGCAGCAACTATGGCTACACCTTC. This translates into CASSLQRRGSNYGYTF.

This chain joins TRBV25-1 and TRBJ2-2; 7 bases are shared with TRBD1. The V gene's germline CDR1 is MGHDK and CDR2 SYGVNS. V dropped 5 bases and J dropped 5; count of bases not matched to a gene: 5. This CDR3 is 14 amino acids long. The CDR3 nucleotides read TGTGCCAGCAGTACGACAGGGAATACCGGGGAGCTGTTTTTT. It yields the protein CASSTTGNTGELFF. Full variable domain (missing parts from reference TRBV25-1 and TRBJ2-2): EADIYQTPRYLVIGTGKKITLECSQTMGHDKMYWYQQDPGMELHLIHYSYGVNSTEKGDLSSESTVSRIRTEHFPLTLESARPSHTSQYLCASSTTGNTGELFFGEGSRLTVL.

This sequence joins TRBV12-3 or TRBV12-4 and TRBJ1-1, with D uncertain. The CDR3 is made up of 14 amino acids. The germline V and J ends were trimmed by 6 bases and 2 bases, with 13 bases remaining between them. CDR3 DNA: TGTGCCAGCAGCACCGACGGACCAAACACTGAAGCTTTCTTT. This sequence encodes CASSTDGPNTEAFF.

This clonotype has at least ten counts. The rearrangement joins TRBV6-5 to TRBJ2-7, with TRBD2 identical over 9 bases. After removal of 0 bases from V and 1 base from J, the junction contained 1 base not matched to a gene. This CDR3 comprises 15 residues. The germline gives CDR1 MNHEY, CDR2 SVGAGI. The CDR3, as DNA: TGTGCCAGCAGTTACTCGACTAGCGGTTCCTACGAGCAGTACTTC. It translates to CASSYSTSGSYEQYF.

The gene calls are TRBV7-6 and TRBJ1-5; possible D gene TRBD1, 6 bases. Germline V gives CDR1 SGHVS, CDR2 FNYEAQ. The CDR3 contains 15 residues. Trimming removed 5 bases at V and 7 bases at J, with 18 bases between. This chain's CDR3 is CASSQNAGEEQPQHF. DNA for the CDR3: TGTGCCAGCAGCCAAAACGCAGGGGAGGAGCAGCCCCAGCATTTT.

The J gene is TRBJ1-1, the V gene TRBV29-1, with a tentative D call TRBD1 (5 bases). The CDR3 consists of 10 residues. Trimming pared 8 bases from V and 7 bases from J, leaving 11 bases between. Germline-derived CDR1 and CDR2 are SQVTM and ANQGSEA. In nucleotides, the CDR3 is TGCAGCATCGGACACCTTGAAGCTTTCTTT. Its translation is CSIGHLEAFF.

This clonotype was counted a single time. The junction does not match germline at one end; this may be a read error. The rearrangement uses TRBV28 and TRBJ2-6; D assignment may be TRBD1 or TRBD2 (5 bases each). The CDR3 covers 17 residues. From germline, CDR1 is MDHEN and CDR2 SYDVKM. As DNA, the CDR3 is TGTGCCAGCAGTTTCCCTCCTCGGGGCTCTTGGGCCAACGTCCTGACTTTC. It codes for CASSFPPRGSWANVLTF.

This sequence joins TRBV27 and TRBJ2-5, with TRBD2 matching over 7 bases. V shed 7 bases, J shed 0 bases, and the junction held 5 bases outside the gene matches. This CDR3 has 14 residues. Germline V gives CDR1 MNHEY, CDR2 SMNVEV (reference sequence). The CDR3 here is CASMGLADQETQYF. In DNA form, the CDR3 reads TGTGCCAGCATGGGGCTAGCGGACCAAGAGACCCAGTACTTC.

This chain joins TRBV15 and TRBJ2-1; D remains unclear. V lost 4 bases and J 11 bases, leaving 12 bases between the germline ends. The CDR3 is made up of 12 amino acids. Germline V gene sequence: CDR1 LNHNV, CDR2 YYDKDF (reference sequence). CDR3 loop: CATSKDLYKQFF. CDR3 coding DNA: TGTGCCACCAGCAAGGACCTATACAAGCAGTTCTTC.

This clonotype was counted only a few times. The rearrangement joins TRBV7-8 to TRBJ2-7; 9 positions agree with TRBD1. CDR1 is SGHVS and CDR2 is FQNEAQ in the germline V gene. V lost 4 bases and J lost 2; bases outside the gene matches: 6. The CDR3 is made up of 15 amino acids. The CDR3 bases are TGTGCCAGCAGCTCTAGGACAGGGGAGACCTACGAGCAGTACTTC. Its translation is CASSSRTGETYEQYF.